The clone carrying this T cell receptor beta chain was counted ten times or more. The data belong to a study of T cells in Graves' hyperthyroidism and ophthalmopathy. This CDR3 spans 15 amino acids. V was trimmed by 4 bases and J by 0 bases, leaving 10 bases between them. TCR beta CDR3 sequences were amplified from RNA transcripts. The primer set for the first-round RT-PCR of the TCR CDR3 was HTBI. TCRdb recomputed calls from the multiplex PCR reads with MiXCR, one row per CDR3 protein. Among some 360,000 distinct CDR3 sequences, approximately 13% were seen once, and the ten largest hold approximately 11%.

The rearrangement links TRBV12-3 or TRBV12-4 to TRBJ1-3, with D tentatively TRBD1 (6 bases). This clonotype originated in a woman aged 55-69 years with Graves' hyperthyroidism. The material sequenced was blood. The CDR3 here is CASSSGTRSGNTIYF. The CDR3, as DNA: TGTGCCAGCAGTTCCGGGACACGCTCTGGAAACACCATATATTTT.